These 15 T cell receptor beta chains were sequenced from one sample in a study of shared T cell receptors in the human thymus. Profiled with immunoSEQ multiplex PCR; TCRdb holds only in-frame clones, not every one. Of hundreds of thousands of clones in the sample, approximately 80% were seen once. The data also belong to a second study, concerning human thymus T cells.

The sequenced material came from thymocytes. These TCRs come from a boy under two years old with a congenital heart defect.

This chain connects TRBV4-1 to TRBJ2-3; TRBD2 matches 7 bases. V was clipped by 0 bases and J by 6 bases; unmatched bases: 3. In germline, CDR1 is MGHRA, CDR2 YSYEKL. The CDR3 extends over 14 amino acids. The CDR3 region is CASSQDSGPDTQYF. CDR3 nucleotides: TGCGCCAGCAGCCAAGATAGCGGGCCCGATACGCAGTATTTT.

The gene calls are TRBV19 and TRBJ2-1; possibly TRBD2 for D (6 bases). CDR1 is LNHDA, CDR2 SQIVND, per germline (reference sequence). The CDR3 covers 15 residues. V lost 4 bases and J lost 5, with 15 bases in between. CDR3 nucleotide sequence: TGTGCCAGTAGTACTCTTGCGGGAAGGGACAATGAGCAGTTCTTC. Translating it yields CASSTLAGRDNEQFF.

The chain joins TRBV7-6 to TRBJ2-7, with 7 bases lining up with TRBD2. The CDR3 consists of 15 residues. The germline gives CDR1 SGHVS, CDR2 FNYEAQ. V dropped 2 bases and J dropped 5; count of bases not matched to a gene: 9. The chain's CDR3 is CASSLPASGGDEQYF. The DNA for the CDR3 is TGTGCCAGCAGCTTACCGGCTAGTGGGGGGGACGAGCAGTACTTC.

The chain combines TRBV7-9 with TRBJ2-1; 7 bases fit TRBD1. Germline CDR1 reads SEHNR; CDR2 reads FQNEAQ (reference sequence). The V segment lost 5 bases and the J segment 10 bases; nucleotides outside the gene matches: 5. This CDR3 region has 12 residues. CDR3 loop: CASSNTGEEQFF. Written as DNA, the CDR3 is TGTGCCAGCAGCAATACAGGGGAGGAGCAGTTCTTC.

J is TRBJ1-5 and V is TRBV4-2; no firm D call. V was pared by 0 bases and J by 2 bases, with 11 bases between. Germline V CDR1 and CDR2: LGHNA, YNFKEQ. The CDR3 is 16 amino acids. The CDR3 nucleotides read TGTGCCAGCAGCCAAGATCCTGGTCGGGGCAATCAGCCCCAGCATTTT. Translated: CASSQDPGRGNQPQHF.

V gene TRBV9 combines with J gene TRBJ2-5; D gene unclear. Trimming left V 2 bases short and J 3 bases short, with 5 bases between. The CDR3 sequence is 12 residues long. Looked up from germline, CDR1 is SGDLS and CDR2 is YYNGEE. The CDR3 protein is CASSVGEETQYF. CDR3 DNA: TGTGCCAGCAGCGTCGGAGAAGAGACCCAGTACTTC.

The gene calls are TRBV25-1 and TRBJ1-1; D might be TRBD1 (6 bases). V was shortened by 8 bases and J by 0 bases, with 19 bases between the two germline ends. In germline, CDR1 is MGHDK, CDR2 SYGVNS. The CDR3 spans 16 residues. CDR3 in DNA: TGTGCCAGCTCCCTTGGGGGCAGCCCGATGAACACTGAAGCTTTCTTT. Translated, it gives CASSLGGSPMNTEAFF.

This chain joins TRBV27 and TRBJ2-4; D is unclear. Germline CDR1 and CDR2: MNHEY and SMNVEV (reference sequence). This CDR3 contains 18 residues. The V end lost 3 bases, the J end lost 0 bases, and 18 bases lay between the germline ends. CDR3 DNA: TGTGCCAGCAGTTTGGGCCACAAGCAGGATCGAGCCAAAAACATTCAGTACTTC. Translating gives CASSLGHKQDRAKNIQYF.

The rearrangement joins TRBV18 to TRBJ2-2; D is possibly TRBD1 (5 bases). Germline V gene lookup returns CDR1 KGHSH and CDR2 LQKENI. The germline V and J ends were trimmed by 5 bases and 4 bases, with 11 bases remaining between them. The CDR3 has 14 amino acids. CDR3 region: CASSSRQSTGELFF. The CDR3 DNA is TGTGCCAGCTCATCCCGACAGTCCACCGGGGAGCTGTTTTTT.

The chain couples TRBV6-6 to TRBJ2-3, with 8 bases matching TRBD2. V was pared by 10 bases and J by 7 bases, with 10 bases of the junction left unmatched. CDR3 length: 13 amino acids. Per the germline V gene, CDR1 is MNHNY and CDR2 is SVGAGI (reference sequence). The CDR3 nucleotides read TGTGCCACTCCGGGACTAGTAAACCATACGCAGTATTTT. Residues: CATPGLVNHTQYF.

The V gene is TRBV5-6, the J gene TRBJ2-3; D is unclear. The V gene lost 5 bases and the J gene lost 4 bases, with 11 bases spanning the gap. Germline CDR1 SGHDT, CDR2 YYEEEE. This CDR3 region has 13 residues. The CDR3 region has the DNA TGTGCCAGCAGTCCTCGACAATCAGATACGCAGTATTTT. Amino acids: CASSPRQSDTQYF.

This clone was seen just once. CDR3 sequence: CASHGPGGQGGEQYF. CDR3 DNA sequence: TGTGCCAGCCATGGGCCGGGAGGGCAGGGGGGCGAGCAGTACTTC. This chain joins TRBV6-5 and TRBJ2-7, with D possibly being TRBD2 (8 bases). CDR3 length equals 15 residues. With 8 bases removed from V and 6 bases from J, the gap between germline ends came to 23 bases. The germline V gene encodes CDR1 MNHEY and CDR2 SVGAGI.

This clone was counted a single time. V is TRBV2 and J is TRBJ2-7, with 11 bases identical to TRBD2. CDR3 length: 16 residues. Germline CDR1 and CDR2: SNHLY and FYNNEI. Trimming at V came to 3 bases and at J to 4 bases, leaving 8 bases not matched to a gene. Written as DNA, the CDR3 is TGTGCCAGCAGTGACCCGACTAGCGGGACGGGGTACGAGCAGTACTTC. As protein: CASSDPTSGTGYEQYF.

The chain joins TRBV5-1 to TRBJ2-1; 13 nucleotides match TRBD2. The CDR3 spans 23 residues. CDR1 SGHRS and CDR2 YFSETQ come from the germline V gene. After removal of 2 bases from V and 0 bases from J, the junction contained 20 bases not matched to a gene. The CDR3 reads CASSFSGTATSGRKRGSYNEQFF. CDR3 bases: TGCGCCAGCAGCTTCTCGGGGACAGCGACTAGCGGGAGGAAGAGGGGCTCCTACAATGAGCAGTTCTTC.

This chain links TRBV6-5 with TRBJ2-1; D is unclear. The CDR3 loop spans 16 amino acids. The germline V and J ends were trimmed by 0 bases and 0 bases, with 9 bases remaining between them. The germline gives CDR1 MNHEY, CDR2 SVGAGI. The CDR3 nucleotides read TGTGCCAGCAGTTACTCGTACCCGAGCTCCTACAATGAGCAGTTCTTC. Translation: CASSYSYPSSYNEQFF.